The 5 T cell receptor beta chains presented below share a single source sample, sequenced in a study of Ad26.COV2.S vaccination and SARS-CoV-2 variants. Described treatment: some 20 received Ad26.COV2.S at low or high dose, single or two shots; about 5 received placebo; per-sample allocation not given. The samples date from day 63 after the first vaccine or placebo injection. Sequenced by immunoSEQ multiplex PCR; TCRdb stores in-frame clones only, minus some. The sample carries 440,000 or so clones, 80% to 90% recorded once. The material sequenced was peripheral blood, taken in a trial of Ad26.COV2.S vaccine versus placebo. Receptors originate from a person between 18 and 59 years old who received the Ad26.COV2.S COVID-19 vaccine or a placebo.

The chain links TRBV5-1 to TRBJ2-1; 11 bases align to TRBD2. J lost 9 bases, V lost 1 base, and 3 bases had no gene match. In germline, CDR1 is SGHRS, CDR2 YFSETQ. CDR3 length equals 14 residues. CDR3 protein: CASSLTSGGTEQFF. The CDR3 DNA follows: TGCGCCAGCAGCTTGACTAGCGGGGGTACTGAGCAGTTCTTC.

V and J are TRBV4-2 and TRBJ2-1; 9 bases are a match to TRBD2. With 6 bases clipped from V and 8 bases from J, the junction kept 14 bases outside the gene matches. CDR1 is LGHNA and CDR2 is YNFKEQ in the germline V gene. This CDR3 has 16 amino acids. This CDR3 reads CASRSTQRGVRDEQFF. DNA for the CDR3: TGTGCCAGCAGATCCACCCAGCGGGGGGTCCGTGATGAGCAGTTCTTC.

This clone showed up just once. The chain has TRBV30 and TRBJ2-5; D unresolved. This CDR3 has 13 residues. CDR1 is GTSNPN, CDR2 SVGIG, per germline (reference sequence). Trimming shortened V by 1 base and J by 5 bases, and 11 bases separated the two germline ends. The CDR3 DNA reads TGTGCCTGGAGTGGCGGCACTCGGGAGACCCAGTACTTC. This codes for CAWSGGTRETQYF.

CDR3 protein: CASSLRTPDNSPLHF. CDR3 bases: TGCGCCAGCAGCCTAAGGACACCTGATAATTCACCCCTCCACTTT. The chain couples TRBV5-1 to TRBJ1-6; D might be TRBD1 (5 bases). V was cut by 4 bases and J by 5 bases, with 13 bases left in between. Germline CDR1 SGHRS, CDR2 YFSETQ. The length of the CDR3 is 15 residues.

V gene TRBV4-2 combines with J gene TRBJ1-3; D ambiguous. Germline-derived CDR1 and CDR2 are LGHNA and YNFKEQ. V gave up 0 bases and J gave up 2 bases, with 11 bases separating them. The CDR3 is 16 amino acids. As DNA, the CDR3 is TGTGCCAGCAGCCAAGACTTGCTAACGACTGGAAACACCATATATTTT. This encodes CASSQDLLTTGNTIYF.